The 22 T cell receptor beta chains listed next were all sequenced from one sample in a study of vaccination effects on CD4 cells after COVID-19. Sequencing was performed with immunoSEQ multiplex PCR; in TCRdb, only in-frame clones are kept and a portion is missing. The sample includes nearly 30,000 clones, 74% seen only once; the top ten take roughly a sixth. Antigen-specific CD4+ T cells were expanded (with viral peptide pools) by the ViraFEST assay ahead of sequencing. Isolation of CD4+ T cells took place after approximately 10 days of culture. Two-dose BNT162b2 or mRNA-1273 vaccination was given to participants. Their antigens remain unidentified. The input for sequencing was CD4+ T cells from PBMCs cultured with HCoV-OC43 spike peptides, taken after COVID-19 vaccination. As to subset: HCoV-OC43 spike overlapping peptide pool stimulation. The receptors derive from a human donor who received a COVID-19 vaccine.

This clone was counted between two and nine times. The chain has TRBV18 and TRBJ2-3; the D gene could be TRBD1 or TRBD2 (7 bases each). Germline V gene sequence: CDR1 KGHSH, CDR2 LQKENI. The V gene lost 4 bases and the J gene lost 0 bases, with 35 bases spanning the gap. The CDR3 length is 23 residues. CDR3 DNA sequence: TGTGCCAGCTCACTAGGGGGCGGGGGTCTGCGGACCCGTAGACCCAAAAGCACAGATACGCAGTATTTT. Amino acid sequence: CASSLGGGGLRTRRPKSTDTQYF. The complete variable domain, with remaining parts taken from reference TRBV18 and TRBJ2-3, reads NAGVMQNPRHLVRRRGQEARLRCSPMKGHSHVYWYRQLPEEGLKFMVYLQKENIIDESGMPKERFSAEFPKEGPSILRIQQVVRGDSAAYFCASSLGGGGLRTRRPKSTDTQYFGPGTRLTVL.

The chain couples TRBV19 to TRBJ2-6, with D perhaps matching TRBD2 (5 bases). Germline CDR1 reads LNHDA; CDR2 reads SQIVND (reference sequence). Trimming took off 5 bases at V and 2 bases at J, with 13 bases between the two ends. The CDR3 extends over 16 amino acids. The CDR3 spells CASSRGLTAGANVLTF. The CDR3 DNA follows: TGTGCCAGTAGTCGCGGACTCACGGCTGGGGCCAACGTCCTGACTTTC. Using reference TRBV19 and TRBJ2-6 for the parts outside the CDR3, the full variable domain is DGGITQSPKYLFRKEGQNVTLSCEQNLNHDAMYWYRQDPGQGLRLIYYSQIVNDFQKGDIAEGYSVSREKKESFPLTVTSAQKNPTAFYLCASSRGLTAGANVLTFGAGSRLTVL.

The CDR3 coding sequence is TGTGCCAGCAGTACCGGGACAGGGAACACCGGGGAGCTGTTTTTT. Translation: CASSTGTGNTGELFF. V is TRBV7-7 and J is TRBJ2-2; 8 bases are a match to TRBD1. The germline V gene has CDR1 SSHAT and CDR2 FNYEAQ (reference sequence). CDR3 size: 15 residues. The V gene end was trimmed by 6 bases and the J gene end by 1 base; junction bases not matched to a gene: 4.

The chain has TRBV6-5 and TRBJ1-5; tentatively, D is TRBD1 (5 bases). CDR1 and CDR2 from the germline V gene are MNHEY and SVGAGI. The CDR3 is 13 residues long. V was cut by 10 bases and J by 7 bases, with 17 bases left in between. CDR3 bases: TGTGCCACCACCTGGGGACGGGAGCAGCCCCAGCATTTT. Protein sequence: CATTWGREQPQHF.

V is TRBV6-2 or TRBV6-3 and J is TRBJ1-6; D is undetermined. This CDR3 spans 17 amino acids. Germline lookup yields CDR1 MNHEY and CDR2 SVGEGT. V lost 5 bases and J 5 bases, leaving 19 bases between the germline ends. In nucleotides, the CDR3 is TGTGCCAGCAGTCACCCCTCCTTTGGGAGGGATAATTCACCCCTCCACTTT. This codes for CASSHPSFGRDNSPLHF.

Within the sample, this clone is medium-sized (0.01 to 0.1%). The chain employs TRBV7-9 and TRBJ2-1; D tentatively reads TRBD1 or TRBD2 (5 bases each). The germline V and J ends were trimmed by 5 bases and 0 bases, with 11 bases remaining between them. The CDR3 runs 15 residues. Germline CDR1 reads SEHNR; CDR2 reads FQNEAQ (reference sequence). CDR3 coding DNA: TGTGCCAGCAGCCTCCGGGACGGCTCCTACAATGAGCAGTTCTTC. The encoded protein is CASSLRDGSYNEQFF.

As DNA, the CDR3 is TGCGCCAGCAGCTTCAATACAGTAGGAGAAAAACTGTTTTTT. Amino acids: CASSFNTVGEKLFF. The V gene is TRBV5-1, the J gene TRBJ1-4; no clear D. V was trimmed by 2 bases and J by 8 bases, leaving 13 bases between them. The CDR3 length is 14 residues. Germline values: CDR1 SGHRS, CDR2 YFSETQ.

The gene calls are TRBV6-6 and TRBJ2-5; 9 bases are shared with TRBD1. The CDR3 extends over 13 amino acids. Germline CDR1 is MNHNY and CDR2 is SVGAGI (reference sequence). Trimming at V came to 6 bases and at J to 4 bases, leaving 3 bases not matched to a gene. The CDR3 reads CASRNRGRETQYF. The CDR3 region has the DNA TGTGCCAGCAGAAACAGGGGGCGAGAGACCCAGTACTTC.

The CDR3 sequence: CASSLSLAGVLANEQFF. The CDR3 nucleotides are TGTGCCAGCAGCTTAAGTCTAGCGGGAGTATTGGCCAATGAGCAGTTCTTC. The chain combines TRBV7-9 with TRBJ2-1; TRBD2 matches at 10 bases. V trimming: 2 bases; J trimming: 6 bases; junction bases outside the gene matches: 10. CDR3 length: 17 amino acids. Germline CDR1 reads SEHNR; CDR2 reads FQNEAQ (reference sequence).

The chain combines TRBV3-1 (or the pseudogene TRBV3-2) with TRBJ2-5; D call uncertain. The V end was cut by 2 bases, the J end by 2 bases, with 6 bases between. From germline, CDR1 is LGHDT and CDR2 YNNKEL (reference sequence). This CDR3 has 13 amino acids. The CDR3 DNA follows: TGTGCCAGCAGCCAAAGAGAGCAAGAGACCCAGTACTTC. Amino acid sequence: CASSQREQETQYF.

The CDR3 DNA reads as TGTGCCAGCAGCCCCAGAGGAGAAAAACTGTTTTTT. Its protein is CASSPRGEKLFF. This chain connects TRBV27 to TRBJ1-4; D uncertain. This CDR3 region has 12 residues. Germline V CDR1 and CDR2: MNHEY, SMNVEV (reference sequence). Trimming took 6 bases from V and 8 from J, leaving 10 bases between them.

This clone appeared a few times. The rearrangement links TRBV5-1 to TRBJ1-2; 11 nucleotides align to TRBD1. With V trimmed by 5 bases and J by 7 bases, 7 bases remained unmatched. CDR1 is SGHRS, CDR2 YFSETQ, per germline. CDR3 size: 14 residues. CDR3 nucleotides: TGCGCCAGCAGTCCTGGACAGGGGGCGCGTGGCTACACCTTC. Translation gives CASSPGQGARGYTF.

CDR3 in amino acids: CASSFPREKAFF. DNA for the CDR3: TGTGCCAGCAGTTTCCCCAGGGAAAAAGCTTTCTTT. The chain couples TRBV12-3 or TRBV12-4 to TRBJ1-1, with a tentative D call TRBD1 (5 bases). CDR3 length: 12 amino acids. V lost 3 bases and J lost 9, with 11 bases in between.

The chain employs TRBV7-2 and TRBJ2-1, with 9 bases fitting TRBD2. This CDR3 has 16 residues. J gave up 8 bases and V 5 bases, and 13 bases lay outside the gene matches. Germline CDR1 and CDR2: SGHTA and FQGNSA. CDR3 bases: TGTGCCAGCAGCCGTCAAGCGGGAGGCTTTCGAGATGAGCAGTTCTTC. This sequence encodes CASSRQAGGFRDEQFF.

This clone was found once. The CDR3 spells CASSLVLGEQNIQYF. In DNA, the CDR3 is TGTGCCAGCAGCTTAGTACTCGGGGAGCAAAACATTCAGTACTTC. The chain combines TRBV11-2 with TRBJ2-4, with D possibly TRBD2 on 5 matching bases. With 1 base removed from V and 5 bases from J, the gap between germline ends came to 12 bases. The CDR3 loop spans 15 amino acids. Germline CDR1 SGHAT, CDR2 FQNNGV.

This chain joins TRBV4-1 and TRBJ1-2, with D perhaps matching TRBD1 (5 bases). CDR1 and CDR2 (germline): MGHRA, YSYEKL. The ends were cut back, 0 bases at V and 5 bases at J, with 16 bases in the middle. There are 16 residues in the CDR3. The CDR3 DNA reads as TGCGCCAGCAGCCAAGACCCGGGGCAGGGAAAATATGGCTACACCTTC. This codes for CASSQDPGQGKYGYTF.

The CDR3 DNA sequence: TGTGCCAGCAGCTCCGGGACAGGGGCGAGTCAGCCCCAGCATTTT. It translates to CASSSGTGASQPQHF. This sequence joins TRBV5-6 and TRBJ1-5; TRBD1 matches at 10 bases. After removal of 3 bases from V and 6 bases from J, the junction contained 6 bases not matched to a gene. The germline gives CDR1 SGHDT, CDR2 YYEEEE. The CDR3 covers 15 residues.

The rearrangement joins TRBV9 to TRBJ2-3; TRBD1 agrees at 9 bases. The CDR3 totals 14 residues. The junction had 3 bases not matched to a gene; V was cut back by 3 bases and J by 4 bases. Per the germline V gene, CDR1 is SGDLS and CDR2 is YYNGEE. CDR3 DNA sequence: TGTGCCAGCAGCGCCGGACAGGGGCCAGATACGCAGTATTTT. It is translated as CASSAGQGPDTQYF.

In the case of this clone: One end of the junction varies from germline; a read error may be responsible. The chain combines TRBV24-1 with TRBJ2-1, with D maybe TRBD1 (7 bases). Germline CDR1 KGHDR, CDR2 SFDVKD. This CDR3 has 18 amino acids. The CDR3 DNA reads TGTGCCACCAGTGATTTGCGGGGGACAGTGCTTGAGAACGGTCGTCAGGTCTTC. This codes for CATSDLRGTVLENGRQVF.

The CDR3, as DNA: TGTGCCAGCAGCCCTCTCCTAAAGGGACAGTTTAGCACAGATACGCAGTATTTT. Amino acids: CASSPLLKGQFSTDTQYF. The chain is built from TRBV9 and TRBJ2-3; TRBD1 matches at 7 bases. J was trimmed by 0 bases and V by 4 bases; bases with no gene match: 14. This CDR3 has 18 residues. CDR1 and CDR2 (germline): SGDLS, YYNGEE.

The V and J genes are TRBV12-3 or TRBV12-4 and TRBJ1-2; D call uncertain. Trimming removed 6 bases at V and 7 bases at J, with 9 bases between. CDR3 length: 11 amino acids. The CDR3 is CASSISTGYTF. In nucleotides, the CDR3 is TGTGCCAGCAGCATAAGCACTGGCTACACCTTC.

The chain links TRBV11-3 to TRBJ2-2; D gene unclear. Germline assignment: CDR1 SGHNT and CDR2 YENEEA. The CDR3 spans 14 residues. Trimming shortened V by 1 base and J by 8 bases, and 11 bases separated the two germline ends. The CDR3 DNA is TGTGCCAGCAGCTTAGCATCAATCGGGGGGGAGCTGTTTTTT. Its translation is CASSLASIGGELFF.